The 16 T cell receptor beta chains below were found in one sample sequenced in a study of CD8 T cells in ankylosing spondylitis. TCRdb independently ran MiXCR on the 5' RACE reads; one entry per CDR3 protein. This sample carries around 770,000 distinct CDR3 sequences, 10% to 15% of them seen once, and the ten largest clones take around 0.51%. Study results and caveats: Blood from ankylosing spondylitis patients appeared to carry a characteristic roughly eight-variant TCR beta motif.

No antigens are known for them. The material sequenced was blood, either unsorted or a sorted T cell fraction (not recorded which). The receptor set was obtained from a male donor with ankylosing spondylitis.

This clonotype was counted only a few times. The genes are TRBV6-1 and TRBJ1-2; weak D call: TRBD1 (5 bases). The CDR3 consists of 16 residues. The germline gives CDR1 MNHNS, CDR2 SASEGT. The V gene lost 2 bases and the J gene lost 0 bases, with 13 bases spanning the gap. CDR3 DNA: TGTGCCAGCAGTGAATGGGGCGGCGGTCCTAACTATGGCTACACCTTC. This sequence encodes CASSEWGGGPNYGYTF.

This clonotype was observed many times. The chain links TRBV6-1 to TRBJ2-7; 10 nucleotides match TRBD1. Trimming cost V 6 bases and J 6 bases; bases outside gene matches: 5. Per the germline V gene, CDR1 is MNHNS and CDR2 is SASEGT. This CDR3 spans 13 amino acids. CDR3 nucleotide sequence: TGTGCCAGCAGCCCCGGGACAGGGGTCGAGCAGTACTTC. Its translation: CASSPGTGVEQYF.

The CDR3 region has the DNA TGCGCCAGCAGATGGGGACACAACTCCTACGAGCAGTACTTC. As protein: CASRWGHNSYEQYF. The chain is built from TRBV5-1 and TRBJ2-7, with a weak D call TRBD1 (6 bases). V was pared by 5 bases and J by 0 bases, with 12 bases between. The CDR3 length is 14 residues. CDR1 and CDR2 (germline): SGHRS, YFSETQ.

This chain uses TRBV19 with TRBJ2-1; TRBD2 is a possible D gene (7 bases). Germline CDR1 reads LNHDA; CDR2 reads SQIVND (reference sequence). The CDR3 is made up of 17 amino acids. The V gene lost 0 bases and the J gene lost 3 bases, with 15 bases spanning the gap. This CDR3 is CASSIDLWRGRYNEQFF. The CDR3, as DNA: TGTGCCAGTAGTATAGATCTCTGGCGGGGGCGCTACAATGAGCAGTTCTTC. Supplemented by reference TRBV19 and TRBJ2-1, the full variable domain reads DGGITQSPKYLFRKEGQNVTLSCEQNLNHDAMYWYRQDPGQGLRLIYYSQIVNDFQKGDIAEGYSVSREKKESFPLTVTSAQKNPTAFYLCASSIDLWRGRYNEQFFGPGTRLTVL.

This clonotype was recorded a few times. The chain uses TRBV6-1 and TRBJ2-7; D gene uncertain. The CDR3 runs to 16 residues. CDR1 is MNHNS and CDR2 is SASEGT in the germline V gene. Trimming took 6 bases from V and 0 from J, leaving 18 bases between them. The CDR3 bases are TGTGCCAGCAGCCGGGCCGGGCCAGAGGTCTCCTACGAGCAGTACTTC. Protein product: CASSRAGPEVSYEQYF.

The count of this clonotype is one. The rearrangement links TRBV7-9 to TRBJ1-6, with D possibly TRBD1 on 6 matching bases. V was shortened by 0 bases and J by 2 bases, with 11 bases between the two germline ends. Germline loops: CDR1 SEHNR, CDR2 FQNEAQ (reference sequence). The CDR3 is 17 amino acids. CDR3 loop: CASSLAPGEPYNSPLHF. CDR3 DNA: TGTGCCAGCAGCTTAGCTCCAGGGGAGCCCTATAATTCACCCCTCCACTTT.

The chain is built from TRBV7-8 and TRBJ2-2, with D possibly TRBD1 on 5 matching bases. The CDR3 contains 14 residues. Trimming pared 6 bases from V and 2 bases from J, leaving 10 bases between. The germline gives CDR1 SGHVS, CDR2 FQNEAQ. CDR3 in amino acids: CASRQGRNTGELFF. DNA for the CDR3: TGTGCCAGCAGGCAGGGCAGAAACACCGGGGAGCTGTTTTTT.

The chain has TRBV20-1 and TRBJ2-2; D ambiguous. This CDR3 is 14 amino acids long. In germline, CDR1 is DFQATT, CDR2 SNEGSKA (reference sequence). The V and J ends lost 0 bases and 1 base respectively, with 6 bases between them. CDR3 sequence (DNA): TGCAGTGCTAGAGATCACATGAACACCGGGGAGCTGTTTTTT. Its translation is CSARDHMNTGELFF.

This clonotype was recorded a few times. The CDR3: CASSPGGETEAFF. As DNA, the CDR3 is TGTGCCAGCTCACCTGGGGGGGAGACTGAAGCTTTCTTT. V gene TRBV18 combines with J gene TRBJ1-1, with a weak D call TRBD1 (5 bases). Germline V gene lookup returns CDR1 KGHSH and CDR2 LQKENI. The CDR3 totals 13 residues. Trimming took off 3 bases at V and 5 bases at J, with 10 bases between the two ends. Variable domain in full (rest from reference TRBV18 and TRBJ1-1): NAGVMQNPRHLVRRRGQEARLRCSPMKGHSHVYWYRQLPEEGLKFMVYLQKENIIDESGMPKERFSAEFPKEGPSILRIQQVVRGDSAAYFCASSPGGETEAFFGQGTRLTVV.

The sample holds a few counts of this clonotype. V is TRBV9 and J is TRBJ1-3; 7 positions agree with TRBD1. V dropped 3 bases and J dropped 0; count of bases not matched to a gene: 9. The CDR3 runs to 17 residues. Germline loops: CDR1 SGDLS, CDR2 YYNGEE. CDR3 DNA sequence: TGTGCCAGCAGCGCCCGCGGACAGGTCTTCTCTGGAAACACCATATATTTT. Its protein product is CASSARGQVFSGNTIYF.

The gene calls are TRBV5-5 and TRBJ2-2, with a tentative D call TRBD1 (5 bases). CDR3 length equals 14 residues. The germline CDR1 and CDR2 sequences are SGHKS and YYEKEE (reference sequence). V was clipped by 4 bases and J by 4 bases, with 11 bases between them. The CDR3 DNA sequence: TGTGCCAGCAGCACCAGGGTTCCCACCGGGGAGCTGTTTTTT. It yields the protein CASSTRVPTGELFF.

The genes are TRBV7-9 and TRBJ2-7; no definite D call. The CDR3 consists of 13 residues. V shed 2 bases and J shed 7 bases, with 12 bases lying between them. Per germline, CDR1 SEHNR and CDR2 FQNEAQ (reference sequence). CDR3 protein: CASSLRRAREQYF. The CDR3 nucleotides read TGTGCCAGCAGCTTACGCCGAGCGCGGGAGCAGTACTTC. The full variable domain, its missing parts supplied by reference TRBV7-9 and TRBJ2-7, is DTGVSQNPRHKITKRGQNVTFRCDPISEHNRLYWYRQTLGQGPEFLTYFQNEAQLEKSRLLSDRFSAERPKGSFSTLEIQRTEQGDSAMYLCASSLRRAREQYFGPGTRLTVT.

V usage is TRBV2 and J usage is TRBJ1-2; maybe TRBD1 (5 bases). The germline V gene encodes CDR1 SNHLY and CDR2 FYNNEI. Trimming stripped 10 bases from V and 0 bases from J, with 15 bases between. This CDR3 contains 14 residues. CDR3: CAIRGGTANYGYTF. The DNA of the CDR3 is TGTGCCATTCGGGGCGGCACTGCTAACTATGGCTACACCTTC.

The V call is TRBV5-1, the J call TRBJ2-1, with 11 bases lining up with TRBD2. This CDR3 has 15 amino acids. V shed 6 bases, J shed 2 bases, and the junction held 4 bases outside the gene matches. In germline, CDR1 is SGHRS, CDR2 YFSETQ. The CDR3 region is CASTVTSGTYNEQFF. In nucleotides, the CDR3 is TGCGCCAGCACCGTGACTAGCGGGACCTACAATGAGCAGTTCTTC.

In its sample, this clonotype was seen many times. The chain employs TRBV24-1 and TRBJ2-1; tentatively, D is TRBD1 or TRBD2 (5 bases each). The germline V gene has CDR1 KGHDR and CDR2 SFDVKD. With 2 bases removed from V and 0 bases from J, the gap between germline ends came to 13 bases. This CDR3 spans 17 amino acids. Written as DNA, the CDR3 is TGTGCCACCAGTGATTCACGAGGGGCGAGCTCCTACAATGAGCAGTTCTTC. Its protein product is CATSDSRGASSYNEQFF.

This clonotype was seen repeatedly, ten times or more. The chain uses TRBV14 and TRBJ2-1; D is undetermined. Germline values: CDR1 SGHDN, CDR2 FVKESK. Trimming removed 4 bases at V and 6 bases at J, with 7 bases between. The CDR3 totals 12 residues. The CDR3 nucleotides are TGTGCCAGCAGCCGGACCCGCAATGAGCAGTTCTTC. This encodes CASSRTRNEQFF.